What follows are 23 T cell receptor beta chains derived from one specimen sequenced in a study of blood T cell repertoires in COVID-19. Clones were read by immunoSEQ multiplex PCR, and TCRdb kept only the in-frame ones, dropping some. The sample comprises about 58,000 clones, around 85% of which are singletons, and about 8% rests with the top ten. Input material: peripheral blood. The receptors shown here come from a woman aged 70 to 79 with active COVID-19.

The V call is TRBV20-1, the J call TRBJ2-3; D ambiguous. This CDR3 has 10 residues. With 6 bases removed from V and 6 bases from J, the gap between germline ends came to 7 bases. Germline lookup yields CDR1 DFQATT and CDR2 SNEGSKA (reference sequence). CDR3 region: CSAVRDTQYF. CDR3 DNA sequence: TGCAGTGCCGTGAGGGATACGCAGTATTTT.

This sequence joins TRBV7-8 and TRBJ1-2, with 7 bases that match TRBD1. The CDR3 runs to 17 residues. Germline V gene data show CDR1 as SGHVS and CDR2 as FQNEAQ. J lost 1 base, V lost 4 bases, and 12 bases had no gene match. CDR3 in amino acids: CASSSRRFGTVNYGYTF. CDR3 DNA sequence: TGTGCCAGCAGCTCACGTCGATTTGGGACAGTTAACTATGGCTACACCTTC.

The CDR3 DNA sequence: TGCGCCAGCAGTGAGTCCGGGACTTACTACAATGAGCAGTTCTTC. Translated: CASSESGTYYNEQFF. V usage is TRBV10-2 and J usage is TRBJ2-1, with D perhaps TRBD2 (6 bases). The CDR3 runs to 15 residues. Trimming shortened V by 0 bases and J by 3 bases, and 9 bases separated the two germline ends. Germline V CDR1 and CDR2: WSHSY, SAAADI.

This chain connects TRBV2 to TRBJ2-3; 14 nucleotides line up with TRBD2. The germline V gene has CDR1 SNHLY and CDR2 FYNNEI. V dropped 4 bases and J dropped 3; count of bases not matched to a gene: 3. CDR3 length equals 16 residues. The CDR3 nucleotides are TGTGCCAGCAGTGGGGGACTAGCGGGAGTGACAGATACGCAGTATTTT. It translates to CASSGGLAGVTDTQYF. The full variable domain, its missing parts supplied by reference TRBV2 and TRBJ2-3, is EPEVTQTPSHQVTQMGQEVILRCVPISNHLYFYWYRQILGQKVEFLVSFYNNEISEKSEIFDDQFSVERPDGSNFTLKIRSTKLEDSAMYFCASSGGLAGVTDTQYFGPGTRLTVL.

V is TRBV10-3 and J is TRBJ2-1, with D perhaps matching TRBD2 (6 bases). Between the trimmed V and J ends, which lost 6 bases and 0 bases, there was a span of 24 bases. The germline V gene has CDR1 ENHRY and CDR2 SYGVKD. The CDR3 consists of 19 residues. The CDR3 DNA is TGTGCCATCAGCTCCCAACAAAGCGGGCAAGAAAGCTCCTACAATGAGCAGTTCTTC. Residues: CAISSQQSGQESSYNEQFF.

V gene TRBV19 combines with J gene TRBJ2-2; the match to TRBD2 covers 7 bases. In germline, CDR1 is LNHDA, CDR2 SQIVND (reference sequence). This CDR3 has 17 amino acids. V shed 7 bases and J 4 bases; nucleotides not matched to a gene: 15. The CDR3 DNA sequence: TGTGCCAGTACCCCCATGCCGACCGGGACTACCACCGGGGAGCTGTTTTTT. Translated, it gives CASTPMPTGTTTGELFF.

The CDR3: CASSSPGTDTYEQYF. The DNA of the CDR3 is TGTGCCAGCAGTTCCCCCGGGACTGATACCTACGAGCAGTACTTC. V and J are TRBV28 and TRBJ2-7; the D gene is possibly TRBD2 (6 bases). V lost 4 bases and J 2 bases, leaving 15 bases between the germline ends. This CDR3 is built from 15 residues. Germline CDR1 MDHEN, CDR2 SYDVKM.

The chain is built from TRBV4-2 and TRBJ1-6, with 7 bases aligning to TRBD1. The V gene end was trimmed by 4 bases and the J gene end by 8 bases; junction bases not matched to a gene: 8. The CDR3 contains 15 residues. Germline values: CDR1 LGHNA, CDR2 YNFKEQ. CDR3 nucleotides: TGTGCCAGCAGCCCTACGGACAGGAAGGATTCACCCCTCCACTTT. Its protein product is CASSPTDRKDSPLHF.

The chain has TRBV6-5 and TRBJ1-2; D unclear. With 0 bases removed from V and 5 bases from J, the gap between germline ends came to 10 bases. This CDR3 contains 14 residues. The germline gives CDR1 MNHEY, CDR2 SVGAGI. The CDR3 DNA follows: TGTGCCAGCAGTTACTCGAGTCAACTTTATGGCTACACCTTC. As protein: CASSYSSQLYGYTF.

The genes are TRBV6-5 and TRBJ2-5, with no clear D. In germline, CDR1 is MNHEY, CDR2 SVGAGI. V lost 7 bases, J lost 11 bases, and 14 bases lay in between. This CDR3 comprises 11 residues. The CDR3 here is CASTQSGEQYF. The CDR3 DNA sequence: TGTGCCAGCACTCAAAGTGGAGAGCAGTACTTC.

This clone was found once. The chain joins TRBV19 to TRBJ2-7; perhaps TRBD1 as D (6 bases). With 3 bases removed from V and 3 bases from J, the gap between germline ends came to 18 bases. Germline V gene data show CDR1 as LNHDA and CDR2 as SQIVND (reference sequence). The length of the CDR3 is 16 residues. Here the CDR3 reads CASSIKRVGQIYEQYF. The CDR3 coding sequence is TGTGCCAGTAGTATCAAAAGGGTTGGACAGATCTACGAGCAGTACTTC.

V gene TRBV27 combines with J gene TRBJ2-7; 7 bases line up with TRBD2. The V segment lost 3 bases and the J segment 0 bases; nucleotides outside the gene matches: 5. The CDR3 length is 15 residues. CDR1 and CDR2 from the germline V gene are MNHEY and SMNVEV (reference sequence). CDR3 nucleotides: TGTGCCAGCAGTTTTGGTCTAGCGGCCTCCTACGAGCAGTACTTC. Protein: CASSFGLAASYEQYF.

This chain uses TRBV13 with TRBJ2-3; D might be TRBD2 (6 bases). V was shortened by 2 bases and J by 4 bases, with 13 bases between the two germline ends. CDR1 PRHDT and CDR2 FYEKMQ come from the germline V gene (reference sequence). The CDR3 totals 15 residues. For the CDR3, the DNA is TGTGCCAGCAGCTTAAGGGCGGGGCCCGCAGATACGCAGTATTTT. Amino acids: CASSLRAGPADTQYF.

The rearrangement joins TRBV5-1 to TRBJ1-1; 7 bases fit TRBD1. This CDR3 comprises 15 residues. The germline CDR1 and CDR2 sequences are SGHRS and YFSETQ. Unmatched junction bases numbered 4, after V lost 1 base and J lost 1 base. The CDR3 spells CASSLTGDPNTEAFF. The CDR3 DNA reads TGCGCCAGCAGCTTGACAGGGGATCCGAACACTGAAGCTTTCTTT.

The rearrangement links TRBV6-5 to TRBJ2-7, with a possible D match to TRBD2 (5 bases). Germline V gives CDR1 MNHEY, CDR2 SVGAGI. Deletions cut 7 bases from V and 2 bases from J, with 15 bases between. The CDR3 extends over 14 amino acids. Written as DNA, the CDR3 is TGTGCCAGCACCCAACGGAGCGGACCCTACGAGCAGTACTTC. Translated: CASTQRSGPYEQYF.

The gene calls are TRBV21-1 and TRBJ1-6; TRBD1, the table's D call, lacks a check against the DNA. TRBV21-1 is a recognized pseudogene. The CDR3 is made up of 10 amino acids. The CDR3 spells CASSPPTLHF. DNA of the CDR3: TGTGCCAGCAGCCCCCCAACCCTCCACTTT.

The chain joins TRBV7-2 to TRBJ1-5; 10 bases are a match to TRBD1. Germline CDR1 reads SGHTA; CDR2 reads FQGNSA. J lost 5 bases, V lost 2 bases, and 3 bases had no gene match. This CDR3 comprises 15 residues. CDR3 amino acids: CASSLRGQGYQPQHF. CDR3 DNA: TGTGCCAGCAGCTTACGGGGACAGGGGTATCAGCCCCAGCATTTT. The full variable domain, in which reference TRBV7-2 and TRBJ1-5 provide the parts outside the CDR3, is GAGVSQSPSNKVTEKGKDVELRCDPISGHTALYWYRQSLGQGLEFLIYFQGNSAPDKSGLPSDRFSAERTGGSVSTLTIQRTQQEDSAVYLCASSLRGQGYQPQHFGDGTRLSIL.

The V gene is TRBV5-1, the J gene TRBJ2-5; 10 nucleotides match TRBD1. The CDR3 has 15 amino acids. CDR1 and CDR2 (germline): SGHRS, YFSETQ. V lost 0 bases to trimming and J lost 3 bases; unmatched junction nucleotides: 2. CDR3 sequence reads: CASSLGQGAKETQYF. The CDR3, as DNA: TGCGCCAGCAGCTTGGGACAGGGGGCGAAAGAGACCCAGTACTTC.

J is TRBJ2-1 and V is TRBV9, with 14 bases fitting TRBD2. Trimming cost V 4 bases and J 5 bases; bases outside gene matches: 2. This CDR3 has 15 amino acids. CDR1 is SGDLS, CDR2 YYNGEE, per germline. In nucleotides, the CDR3 is TGTGCCAGCAGCCGACTAGCGGGAGGGCACAATGAGCAGTTCTTC. It specifies CASSRLAGGHNEQFF.

The chain is built from TRBV2 and TRBJ2-5; no clear D. The ends were cut back, 3 bases at V and 0 bases at J, with 8 bases in the middle. Germline V CDR1 and CDR2: SNHLY, FYNNEI. The CDR3 length is 14 residues. CDR3: CASSESTNQETQYF. Here the CDR3 DNA reads TGTGCCAGCAGTGAGAGCACCAACCAAGAGACCCAGTACTTC.

The chain links TRBV5-1 to TRBJ1-3; D is uncertain. Looked up from germline, CDR1 is SGHRS and CDR2 is YFSETQ. V lost 0 bases and J lost 0, with 10 bases in between. The CDR3 covers 16 residues. The CDR3 sequence is CASSLDGGISGNTIYF. The CDR3 coding sequence is TGCGCCAGCAGCTTGGATGGCGGAATCTCTGGAAACACCATATATTTT.

This chain connects TRBV6-6 to TRBJ1-3, with TRBD1 matching over 7 bases. The CDR3 loop spans 16 amino acids. In germline, CDR1 is MNHNY, CDR2 SVGAGI (reference sequence). Trimming cost V 5 bases and J 4 bases; bases outside gene matches: 11. CDR3 in amino acids: CASSLGQEFTGNTIYF. DNA for the CDR3: TGTGCCAGCAGTCTTGGACAGGAGTTTACCGGAAACACCATATATTTT.

The chain joins TRBV28 to TRBJ1-6, with TRBD1 matching 8 bases. This CDR3 has 15 residues. The germline V gene encodes CDR1 MDHEN and CDR2 SYDVKM. The ends lost 6 bases at V and 5 bases at J; junction bases unmatched: 6. CDR3 nucleotide sequence: TGTGCCAGCAGCTCCGGGACAGGAGATAATTCACCCCTCCACTTT. This encodes CASSSGTGDNSPLHF.